This T cell receptor (beta chain) is drawn from a study of shared clonotypes between healthy human individuals. Partitioning of CD4+ cells yielded a CD45RA+ naive subset and a CD45RA-negative memory subset. Study-level points and caveats: Shared clonotypes: about 5% naive CD4, roughly 3.8% naive CD8, 2.3% memory CD4, 0.4% memory CD8.

Germline-derived CDR1 and CDR2 are SEHNR and FQNEAQ (reference sequence). The CDR3 consists of 16 residues. Losses at the gene ends were 2 bases for V and 4 bases for J; bases not matched to a gene: 8. Every subset had its genomic DNA shared out evenly among several immunoSEQ plates. TCRdb's copy holds only in-frame clones and misses some; the assay was immunoSEQ multiplex PCR. The sample has 2,500,000 or so clones; approximately 93% are singletons. A note on this clone: As yet, its antigen is unknown.

This rearrangement joins TRBV7-9 to TRBJ1-2, with 9 bases lining up with TRBD1. The sequence came from a man between 18 and 35 years old in good health. Some clones in this sample may be carry-over from other donors' samples. What was sequenced was naive CD4+ T cells from PBMCs. Described subset: CD45RA+ positively selected. CDR3 nucleotide sequence: TGTGCCAGCAGCTTACAACAGGGGGCTCAGGCCTATGGCTACACCTTC. Translation gives CASSLQQGAQAYGYTF.